This T cell receptor (beta chain) emerged from a study of cytomegalovirus exposure and HLA in healthy donors. Study results and limitations: Cytomegalovirus-associated status was assigned to around 160 TCR beta chains.

PCR amplification relied on 60 Vbeta primers (plus 13 Jbeta primers). TCRdb's table, derived via immunoSEQ multiplex PCR, lists solely in-frame clones and lacks some. The sample lists around 93,000 clones; approximately 85% were seen once. This CDR3 contains 15 residues. From germline, CDR1 is LGHNT and CDR2 FRNRAP. V was trimmed by 1 base and J by 6 bases, leaving 14 bases between them. With regard to this clone: Its target is not known.

The chain joins TRBV12-5 to TRBJ2-3, with a tentative D call TRBD1 (5 bases). The clonotype comes from a man aged 30-40 years in good health and CMV-seropositive. The source material was PBMCs. CDR3 loop: CASGLGGIPSDTQYF. The DNA of the CDR3 is TGTGCTAGTGGTTTGGGGGGCATCCCATCCGATACGCAGTATTTT.